The rows below give T cell receptor beta chains drawn from one sample of a study of blood T cell repertoires in COVID-19. Libraries were prepared by immunoSEQ multiplex PCR; TCRdb keeps only in-frame clonotypes and omits some of them. In the table there are about 53,000 clones, over 90% of which are singletons. Source material: peripheral blood. These TCRs come from a human donor in a cohort sampled during active COVID-19. The CDR3 runs from the conserved cysteine through the conserved F or W. D genes are given only for firm matches. Clone size appears in some rows only: once, few, many, or a class for an expanded clone.

>TRBJ1-1|TRBV5-6|-|-
TGTGCCAGCAGCCCAGGCTCCAACACTGAAGCTTTCTTT
CASSPGSNTEAFF
>TRBJ2-1|TRBV18|-|once
TGTGCCAGCTCACCACCGAACGGGGAGCAAGGTTACTACAATGAGCAGTTCTTC
CASSPPNGEQGYYNEQFF
>TRBJ1-2|TRBV27|-|-
TGTGCCAGCAGTTTTAGTCGGTCCGTAGGCTACACCTTC
CASSFSRSVGYTF
>TRBJ2-1|TRBV10-3|-|-
TGTGCCATCAGTGAGTCGATATTGGGAGGTGAGCAGTTCTTC
CAISESILGGEQFF
>TRBJ1-1|TRBV28|TRBD1|-
TGTGCCAGCAGATGGGACAGGGAAGGTGACACTGAAGCTTTCTTT
CASRWDREGDTEAFF
>TRBJ2-1|TRBV7-2|-|-
TGTGCCAGCAGCTTAGTTCGGGAAAGCTCCTACAATGAGCAGTTCTTC
CASSLVRESSYNEQFF
>TRBJ1-5|TRBV6-5|-|-
TGTGCCAGCAGTTTACAGAATCAGCCCCAGCATTTT
CASSLQNQPQHF
>TRBJ2-5|TRBV11-2|TRBD2|-
TGTGCCAGCAGCCGAGGGACTAGTGGACAGACCCAGTACTTC
CASSRGTSGQTQYF
>TRBJ1-5|TRBV30|TRBD1|few
TGTGCCTGGAGATCCCTAGGACAGGGCCCCCAGCATTTT
CAWRSLGQGPQHF
>TRBJ1-1|TRBV5-1|TRBD1|-
TGCGCCAGCAGCTTCGGACAGGGAAGGACTGAAGCTTTCTTT
CASSFGQGRTEAFF
>TRBJ2-3|TRBV11-2|TRBD2|-
TGTGCCAGCAGCTTTCAAGCGGGGGAGGGCACAGATACGCAGTATTTT
CASSFQAGEGTDTQYF
>TRBJ1-6|TRBV4-2|TRBD1|-
TGTGCCAGCAGCCAAGAAGGGGGCGGTCTGCCGAATTCACCCCTCCACTTT
CASSQEGGGLPNSPLHF
>TRBJ1-6|TRBV5-4|-|-
TGTGCCAGCAGCTTGGGAGGATCGGATAATTCACCCCTCCACTTT
CASSLGGSDNSPLHF
>TRBJ1-2|TRBV3-1/TRBV3-2|-|-
TGTGCCAGCAGGGCAGGGGATAACTATGGCTACACCTTC
CASRAGDNYGYTF
>TRBJ2-7|TRBV30|-|-
TGTGCCTCTCAGAGGTCGACGAATTTCCACGAGCAGTACTTC
CASQRSTNFHEQYF
>TRBJ1-2|TRBV7-9|TRBD1|-
TGTGCCAGCAGCTTGGGGGACAGGGTATCAAGTGGCTACACCTTC
CASSLGDRVSSGYTF
>TRBJ1-1|TRBV6-5|TRBD1|-
TGTGCCAGCAGCGACAGGGGGCTCACTGAAGCTTTCTTT
CASSDRGLTEAFF
>TRBJ1-1|TRBV29-1|-|-
TGCAGCGTCCTGACAGTGAACACTGAAGCTTTCTTT
CSVLTVNTEAFF
>TRBJ1-6|TRBV24-1|-|-
TGTGCCACCAGTGATTGGCATTGGTTT
CATSDWHWF
>TRBJ2-1|TRBV5-1|TRBD2|-
TGCGCCAGCAGCTGGCCTTTTCGAGCGGGAGCTTCGAATGAGCAGTTCTTC
CASSWPFRAGASNEQFF
>TRBJ2-2|TRBV7-6|-|-
TGTGCCAGCAGCTTACCAAGAGCGATCGCGAACACCGGGGAGCTGTTTTTT
CASSLPRAIANTGELFF
>TRBJ2-7|TRBV28|-|-
TGTGCCAGCATGCCACCCGGGATCCGCTCCTACGAGCAGTACTTC
CASMPPGIRSYEQYF
>TRBJ1-6|TRBV9|-|-
TGTGCCAGCAGCGTAGATCCGGCGGGCCCCTATAATAATTCACCCCTCCACTTT
CASSVDPAGPYNNSPLHF
>TRBJ2-7|TRBV6-5|-|once
TGTGCCAGCATTATGACACCTTCCAGCTCCTACGAGCAGTACTTC
CASIMTPSSSYEQYF
>TRBJ2-7|TRBV28|TRBD2|-
TGTGCCAGCAGCATAAGCGGGAGAAGCGTAGACGAGCAGTACTTC
CASSISGRSVDEQYF
>TRBJ1-2|TRBV19|TRBD1|-
TGTGCCAGCCGGGACAGAGACTATGGCTACACCTTC
CASRDRDYGYTF
>TRBJ2-5|TRBV19|TRBD1|-
TGTGCCAGTAGTGAGCTCAGTTCTTGGGGACAGGGTTTTCAGACCCAGTACTTC
CASSELSSWGQGFQTQYF
>TRBJ2-2|TRBV3-1/TRBV3-2|-|-
TGTGCCAGCAGCCCCAGGCGAGGGTCTGGCACCGGGGAGCTGTTTTTT
CASSPRRGSGTGELFF
>TRBJ1-1|TRBV6-5|-|-
TGTGCCAGCAGTTACCGCGGGTTTACTGAAGCTTTCTTT
CASSYRGFTEAFF
>TRBJ2-3|TRBV12-5|TRBD1|-
TGTGCTAGTGGTTCCGGGGACAGGGGCCTGTCAGATACGCAGTATTTT
CASGSGDRGLSDTQYF
>TRBJ1-2|TRBV11-2|-|-
TGTGCCAGCAGCTTAGAACCCACAGGGCCTGGCTACACCTTC
CASSLEPTGPGYTF
>TRBJ2-5|TRBV5-1|TRBD2|-
TGCGCCAGCAGCCCCCGCCCTCAGCGGGGGGGGTACCAAGAGACCCAGTACTTC
CASSPRPQRGGYQETQYF
>TRBJ1-6|TRBV15|-|-
TGTGCCACCAGCAGATCCAGTGGCTCCTATAATTCACCCCTCCACTTT
CATSRSSGSYNSPLHF
>TRBJ2-1|TRBV11-2|TRBD2|once
TGTGCCAGCAGCCACGGACTAGCGGGGAGCAATGAGCAGTTCTTC
CASSHGLAGSNEQFF
>TRBJ1-6|TRBV5-6|-|-
TGTGCCAGCAGCCTGCGGGGGGCACGGTCACCCCTCCACTTT
CASSLRGARSPLHF
>TRBJ1-5|TRBV30|-|-
TGTGCCTGGAGTGTGGGGGGGAGTAAGCATTTT
CAWSVGGSKHF
>TRBJ2-7|TRBV27|TRBD2|-
TGTGCCAGCAGCTCCCTTAGTGGGACTAGCGGGAGCTACGAGCAGTACTTC
CASSSLSGTSGSYEQYF
>TRBJ1-5|TRBV19|TRBD1|few
TGTGCCAGCCGGGACAGGGGTGCCCAGCCCCAGCATTTT
CASRDRGAQPQHF
>TRBJ1-1|TRBV9|-|-
TGTGCCAGCAGCGTTGGGGCAGAACTAATGAACACTGAAGCTTTCTTT
CASSVGAELMNTEAFF
>TRBJ1-1|TRBV13|-|once
TGTGCCAGCAGCGTTAGCGGGGGAAGCGCTGAAGCTTTCTTT
CASSVSGGSAEAFF
>TRBJ2-1|TRBV14|TRBD1|-
TGTGCCAGCAGCCAAGATTCGCTAGGACAGGGGGCTGAAGCCCCATACAATGAGCAGTTCTTC
CASSQDSLGQGAEAPYNEQFF